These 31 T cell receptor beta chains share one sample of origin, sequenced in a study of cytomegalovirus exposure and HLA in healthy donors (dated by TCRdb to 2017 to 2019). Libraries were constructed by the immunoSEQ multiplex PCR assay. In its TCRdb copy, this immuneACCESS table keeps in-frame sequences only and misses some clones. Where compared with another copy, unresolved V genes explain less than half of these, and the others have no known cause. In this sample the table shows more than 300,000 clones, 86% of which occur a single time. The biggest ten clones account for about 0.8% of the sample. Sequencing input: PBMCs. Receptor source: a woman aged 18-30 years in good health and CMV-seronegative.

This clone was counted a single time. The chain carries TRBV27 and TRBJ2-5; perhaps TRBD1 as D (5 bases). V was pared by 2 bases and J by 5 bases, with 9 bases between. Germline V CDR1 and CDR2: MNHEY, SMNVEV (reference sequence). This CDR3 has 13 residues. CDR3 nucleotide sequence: TGTGCCAGCAGTTTAAAGGACATGGAGACCCAGTACTTC. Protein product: CASSLKDMETQYF.

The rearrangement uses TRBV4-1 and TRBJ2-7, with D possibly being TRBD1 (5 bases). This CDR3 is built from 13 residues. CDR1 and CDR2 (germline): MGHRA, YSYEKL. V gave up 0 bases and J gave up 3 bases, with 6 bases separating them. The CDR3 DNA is TGCGCCAGCAGCCAAGAGACAGTCTACGAGCAGTACTTC. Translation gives CASSQETVYEQYF.

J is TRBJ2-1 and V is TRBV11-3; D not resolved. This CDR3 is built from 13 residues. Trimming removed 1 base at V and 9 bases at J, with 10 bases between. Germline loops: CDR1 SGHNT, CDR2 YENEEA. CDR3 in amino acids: CASSLGVEVEQFF. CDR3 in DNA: TGTGCCAGCAGCTTAGGAGTAGAGGTTGAGCAGTTCTTC.

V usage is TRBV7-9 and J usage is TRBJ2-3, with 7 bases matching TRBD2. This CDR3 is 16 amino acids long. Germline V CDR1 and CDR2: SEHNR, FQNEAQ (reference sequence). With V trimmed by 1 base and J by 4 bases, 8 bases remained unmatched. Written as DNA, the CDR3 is TGTGCCAGCAGCTTAGGGGAGGGGTTGGGTCCAGATACGCAGTATTTT. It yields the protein CASSLGEGLGPDTQYF.

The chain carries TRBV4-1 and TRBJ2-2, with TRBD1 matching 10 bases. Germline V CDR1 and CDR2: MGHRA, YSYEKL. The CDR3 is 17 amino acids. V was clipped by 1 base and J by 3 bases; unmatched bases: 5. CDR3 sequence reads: CASSQVKGTGDTGELFF. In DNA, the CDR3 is TGCGCCAGCAGCCAAGTAAAGGGGACAGGGGACACCGGGGAGCTGTTTTTT.

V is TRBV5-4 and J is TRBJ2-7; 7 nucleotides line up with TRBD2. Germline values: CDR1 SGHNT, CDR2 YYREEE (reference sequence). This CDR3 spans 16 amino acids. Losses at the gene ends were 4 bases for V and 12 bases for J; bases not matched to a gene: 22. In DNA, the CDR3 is TGTGCCAGCAGCCATCAGCCCGAGGGGACGGGAGGTCTGGGGTACTTC. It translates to CASSHQPEGTGGLGYF.

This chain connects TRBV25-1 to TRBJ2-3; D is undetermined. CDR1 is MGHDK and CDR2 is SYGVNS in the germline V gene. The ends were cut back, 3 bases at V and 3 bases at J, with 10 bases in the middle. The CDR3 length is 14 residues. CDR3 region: CASSDPPTTDTQYF. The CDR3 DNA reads TGTGCCAGCAGTGATCCCCCGACTACAGATACGCAGTATTTT.

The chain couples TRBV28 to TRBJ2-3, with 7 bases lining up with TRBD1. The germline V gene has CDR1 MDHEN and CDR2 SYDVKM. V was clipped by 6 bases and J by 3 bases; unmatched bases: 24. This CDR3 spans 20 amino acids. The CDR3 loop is CASSPTGTETRYMITDTQYF. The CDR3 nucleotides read TGTGCCAGCAGCCCCACGGGGACAGAAACGCGATACATGATTACAGATACGCAGTATTTT.

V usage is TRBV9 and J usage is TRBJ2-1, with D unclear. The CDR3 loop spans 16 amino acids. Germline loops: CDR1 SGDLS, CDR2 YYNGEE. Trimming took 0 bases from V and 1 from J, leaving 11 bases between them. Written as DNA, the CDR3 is TGTGCCAGCAGCGTAGAAAGTAGCCCATCCTACAATGAGCAGTTCTTC. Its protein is CASSVESSPSYNEQFF.

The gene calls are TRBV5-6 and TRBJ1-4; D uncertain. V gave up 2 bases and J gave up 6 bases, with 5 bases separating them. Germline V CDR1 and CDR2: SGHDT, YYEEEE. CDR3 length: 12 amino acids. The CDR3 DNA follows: TGTGCCAGCAGCTTCGGGGATGAAAAACTGTTTTTT. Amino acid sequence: CASSFGDEKLFF.

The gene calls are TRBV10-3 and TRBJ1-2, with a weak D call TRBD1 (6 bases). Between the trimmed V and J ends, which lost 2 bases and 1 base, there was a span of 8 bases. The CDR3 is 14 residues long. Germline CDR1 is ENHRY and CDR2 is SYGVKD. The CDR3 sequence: CAISEGQYNYGYTF. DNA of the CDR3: TGTGCCATCAGTGAGGGACAGTATAACTATGGCTACACCTTC.

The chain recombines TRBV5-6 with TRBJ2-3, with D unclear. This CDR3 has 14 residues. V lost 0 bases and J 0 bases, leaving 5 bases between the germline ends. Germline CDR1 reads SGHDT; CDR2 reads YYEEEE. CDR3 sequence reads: CASSLGASTDTQYF. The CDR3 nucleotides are TGTGCCAGCAGCTTGGGGGCGAGCACAGATACGCAGTATTTT.

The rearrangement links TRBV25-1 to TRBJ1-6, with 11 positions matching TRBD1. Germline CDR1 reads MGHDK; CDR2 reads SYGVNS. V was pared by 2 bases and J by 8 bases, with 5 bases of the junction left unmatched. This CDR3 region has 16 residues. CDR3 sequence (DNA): TGTGCCAGCAGTGAACGGCCGGACAGGGGGCATTCACCCCTCCACTTT. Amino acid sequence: CASSERPDRGHSPLHF.

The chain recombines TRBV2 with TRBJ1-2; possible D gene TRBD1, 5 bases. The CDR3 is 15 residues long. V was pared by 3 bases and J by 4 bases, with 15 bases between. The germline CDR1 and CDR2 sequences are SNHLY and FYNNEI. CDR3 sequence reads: CASSDQQGTGYGYTF. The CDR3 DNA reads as TGTGCCAGCAGTGACCAGCAGGGCACAGGCTATGGCTACACCTTC.

CDR3 nucleotides: TGTGCCAGCAGCGGGGCCTCAGCTAACTATGGCTACACCTTC. As protein: CASSGASANYGYTF. This chain joins TRBV9 and TRBJ1-2, with D uncertain. Germline CDR1 SGDLS, CDR2 YYNGEE. Trimming removed 3 bases at V and 0 bases at J, with 9 bases between. The CDR3 is 14 amino acids. The whole variable domain, remainder taken from reference TRBV9 and TRBJ1-2, is DSGVTQTPKHLITATGQRVTLRCSPRSGDLSVYWYQQSLDQGLQFLIQYYNGEERAKGNILERFSAQQFPDLHSELNLSSLELGDSALYFCASSGASANYGYTFGSGTRLTVV.

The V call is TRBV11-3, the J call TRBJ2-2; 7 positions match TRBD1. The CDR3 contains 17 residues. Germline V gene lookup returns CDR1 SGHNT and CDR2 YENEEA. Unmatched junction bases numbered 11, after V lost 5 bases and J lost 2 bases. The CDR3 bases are TGTGCCAGCAGCACCAAGGGACAGCTTGAAAACACCGGGGAGCTGTTTTTT. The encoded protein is CASSTKGQLENTGELFF.

This CDR3 reads CASSDRVTGELFF. The CDR3 nucleotides read TGTGCCAGCAGCGACAGGGTCACCGGGGAGCTGTTTTTT. The chain joins TRBV2 to TRBJ2-2, with 7 nucleotides matching TRBD1. CDR1 SNHLY and CDR2 FYNNEI come from the germline V gene. The V gene end was trimmed by 6 bases and the J gene end by 4 bases; junction bases not matched to a gene: 2. This CDR3 is built from 13 residues.

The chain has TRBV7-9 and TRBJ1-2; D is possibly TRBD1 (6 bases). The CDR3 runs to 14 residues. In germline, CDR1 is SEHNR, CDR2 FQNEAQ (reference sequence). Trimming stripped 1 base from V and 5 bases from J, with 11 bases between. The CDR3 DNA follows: TGTGCCAGCAGCTTAGGACCAGGGGCTTATGGCTACACCTTC. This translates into CASSLGPGAYGYTF.

CDR3 DNA sequence: TGTGCCAGCAGTTTAATATCTGGGGCCAACGTCCTGACTTTC. This sequence encodes CASSLISGANVLTF. The genes are TRBV27 and TRBJ2-6; D gene uncertain. The V and J ends lost 2 bases and 1 base respectively, with 3 bases between them. The CDR3 has 14 amino acids. Germline V gene lookup returns CDR1 MNHEY and CDR2 SMNVEV (reference sequence).

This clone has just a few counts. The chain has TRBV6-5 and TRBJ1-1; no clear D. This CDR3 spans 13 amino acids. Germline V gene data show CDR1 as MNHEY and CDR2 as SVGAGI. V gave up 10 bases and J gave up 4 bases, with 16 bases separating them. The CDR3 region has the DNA TGTGCCACAACCTGGCGGGCGGGCACTGAAGCTTTCTTT. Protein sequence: CATTWRAGTEAFF.

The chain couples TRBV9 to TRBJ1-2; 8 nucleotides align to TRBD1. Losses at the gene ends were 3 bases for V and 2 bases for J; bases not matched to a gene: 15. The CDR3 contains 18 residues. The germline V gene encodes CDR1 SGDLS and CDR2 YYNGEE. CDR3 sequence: CASSGIGTRDRRNYGYTF. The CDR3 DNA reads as TGTGCCAGCAGCGGGATTGGTACTCGGGACAGGCGGAACTATGGCTACACCTTC.

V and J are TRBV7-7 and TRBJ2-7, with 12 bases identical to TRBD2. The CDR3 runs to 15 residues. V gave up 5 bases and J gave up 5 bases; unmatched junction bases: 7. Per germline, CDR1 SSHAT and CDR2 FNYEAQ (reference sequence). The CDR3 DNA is TGTGCCAGCAGCGTTCGACTAGCGGGAGTGAACGAGCAGTACTTC. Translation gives CASSVRLAGVNEQYF. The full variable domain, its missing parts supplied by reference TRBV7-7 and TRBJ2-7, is GAGVSQSPRYKVTKRGQDVTLRCDPISSHATLYWYQQALGQGPEFLTYFNYEAQPDKSGLPSDRFSAERPEGSISTLTIQRTEQRDSAMYRCASSVRLAGVNEQYFGPGTRLTVT.

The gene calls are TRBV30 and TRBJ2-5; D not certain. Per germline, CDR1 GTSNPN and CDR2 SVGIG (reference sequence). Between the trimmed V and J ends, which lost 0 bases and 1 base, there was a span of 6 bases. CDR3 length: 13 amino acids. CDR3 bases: TGTGCCTGGAGTGTGGGCAGCCAAGAGACCCAGTACTTC. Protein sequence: CAWSVGSQETQYF.

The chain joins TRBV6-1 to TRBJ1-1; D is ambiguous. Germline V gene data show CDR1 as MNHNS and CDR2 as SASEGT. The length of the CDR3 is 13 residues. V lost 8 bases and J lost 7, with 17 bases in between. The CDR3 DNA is TGTGCCAGCGCCAGGTTAAGTCATGATGAAGCTTTCTTT. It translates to CASARLSHDEAFF.

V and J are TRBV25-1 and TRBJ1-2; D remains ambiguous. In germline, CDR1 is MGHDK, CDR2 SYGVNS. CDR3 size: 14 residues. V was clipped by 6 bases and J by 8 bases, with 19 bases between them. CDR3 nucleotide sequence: TGTGCCAGCAGGGAAATAGGGAGTGCGGAAGGCTACACCTTC. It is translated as CASREIGSAEGYTF.

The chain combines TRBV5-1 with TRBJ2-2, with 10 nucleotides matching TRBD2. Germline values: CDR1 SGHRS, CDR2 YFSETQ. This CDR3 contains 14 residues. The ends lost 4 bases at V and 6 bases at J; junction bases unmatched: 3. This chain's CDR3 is CASSLGTSAGELFF. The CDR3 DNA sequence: TGCGCCAGCAGCCTTGGGACTAGCGCCGGGGAGCTGTTTTTT.

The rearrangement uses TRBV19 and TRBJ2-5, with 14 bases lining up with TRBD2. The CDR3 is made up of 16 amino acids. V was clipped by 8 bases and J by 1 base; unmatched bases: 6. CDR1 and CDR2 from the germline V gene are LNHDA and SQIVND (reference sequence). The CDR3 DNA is TGTGCCAGTCGGACTAGCGGGGGGCGTAGCCAAGAGACCCAGTACTTC. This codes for CASRTSGGRSQETQYF.

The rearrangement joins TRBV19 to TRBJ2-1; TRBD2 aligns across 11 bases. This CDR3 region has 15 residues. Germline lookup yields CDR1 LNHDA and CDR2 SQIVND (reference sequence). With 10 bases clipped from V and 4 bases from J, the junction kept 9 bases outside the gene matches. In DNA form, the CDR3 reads TGTGCCACCTCAAGGGGGACTAGCGGTTACAATGAGCAGTTCTTC. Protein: CATSRGTSGYNEQFF.

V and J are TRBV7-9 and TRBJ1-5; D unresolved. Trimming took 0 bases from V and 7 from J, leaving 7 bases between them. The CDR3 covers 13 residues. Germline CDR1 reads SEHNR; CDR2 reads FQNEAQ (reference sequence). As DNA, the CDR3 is TGTGCCAGCAGCTTAGCAGCGGGGCAGCCCCAGCATTTT. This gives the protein CASSLAAGQPQHF.

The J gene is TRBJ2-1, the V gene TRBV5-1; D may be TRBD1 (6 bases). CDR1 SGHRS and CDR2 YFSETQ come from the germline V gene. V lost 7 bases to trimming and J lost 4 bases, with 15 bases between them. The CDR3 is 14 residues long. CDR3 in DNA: TGCGCCAGCCGGACGGGACATCCTTACAATGAGCAGTTCTTC. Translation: CASRTGHPYNEQFF.

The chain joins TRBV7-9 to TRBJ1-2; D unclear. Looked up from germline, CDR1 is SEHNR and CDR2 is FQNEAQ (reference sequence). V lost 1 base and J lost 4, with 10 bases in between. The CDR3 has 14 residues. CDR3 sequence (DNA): TGTGCCAGCAGCTTAGAGCTCCCCCGCTATGGCTACACCTTC. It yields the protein CASSLELPRYGYTF.